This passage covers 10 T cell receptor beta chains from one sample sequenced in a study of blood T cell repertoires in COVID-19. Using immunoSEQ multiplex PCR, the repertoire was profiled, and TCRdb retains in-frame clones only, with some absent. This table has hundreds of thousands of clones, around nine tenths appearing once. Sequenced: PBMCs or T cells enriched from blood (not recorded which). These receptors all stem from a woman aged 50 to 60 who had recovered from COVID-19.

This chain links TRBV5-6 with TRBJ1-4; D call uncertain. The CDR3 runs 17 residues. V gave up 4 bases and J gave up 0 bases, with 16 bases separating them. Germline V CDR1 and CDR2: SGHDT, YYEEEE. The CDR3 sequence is CASSPRGSLATNEKLFF. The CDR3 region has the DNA TGTGCCAGCAGCCCCCGAGGCAGCCTGGCAACTAATGAAAAACTGTTTTTT.

The CDR3 DNA sequence: TGTGCCAGCAGCTTGTGGGGGGGTGACTACACCTTC. It specifies CASSLWGGDYTF. J is TRBJ1-2 and V is TRBV5-6; TRBD1 is a possible D gene (5 bases). CDR1 SGHDT and CDR2 YYEEEE come from the germline V gene. The germline V and J ends were trimmed by 1 base and 10 bases, with 11 bases remaining between them. The CDR3 covers 12 residues.

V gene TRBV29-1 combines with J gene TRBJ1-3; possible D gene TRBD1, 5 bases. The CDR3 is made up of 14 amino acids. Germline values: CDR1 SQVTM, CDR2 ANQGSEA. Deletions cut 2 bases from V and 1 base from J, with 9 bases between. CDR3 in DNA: TGCAGCGTTGAATCGCAGGGATCTGGAAACACCATATATTTT. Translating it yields CSVESQGSGNTIYF. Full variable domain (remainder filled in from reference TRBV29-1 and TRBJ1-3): SAVISQKPSRDICQRGTSLTIQCQVDSQVTMMFWYRQQPGQSLTLIATANQGSEATYESGFVIDKFPISRPNLTFSTLTVSNMSPEDSSIYLCSVESQGSGNTIYFGEGSWLTVV.

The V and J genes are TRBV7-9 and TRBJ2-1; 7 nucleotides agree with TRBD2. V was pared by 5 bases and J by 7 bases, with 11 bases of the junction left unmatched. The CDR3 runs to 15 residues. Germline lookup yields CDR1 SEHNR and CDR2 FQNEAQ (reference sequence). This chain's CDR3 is CASSRAAGVYNEQFF. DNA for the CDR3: TGTGCCAGCAGCCGAGCTGCGGGGGTTTATAATGAGCAGTTCTTC.

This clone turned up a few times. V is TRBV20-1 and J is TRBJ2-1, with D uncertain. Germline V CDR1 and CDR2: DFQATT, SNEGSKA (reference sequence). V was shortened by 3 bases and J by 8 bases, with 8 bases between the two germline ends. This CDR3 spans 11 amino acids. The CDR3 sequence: CSARRSDEQFF. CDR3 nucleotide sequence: TGCAGTGCTAGGAGGTCGGATGAGCAGTTCTTC.

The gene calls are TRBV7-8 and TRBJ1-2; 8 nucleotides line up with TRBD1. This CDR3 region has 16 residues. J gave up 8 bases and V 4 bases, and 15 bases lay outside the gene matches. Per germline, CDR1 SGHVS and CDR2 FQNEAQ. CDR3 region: CASSYYETGQGGGYTF. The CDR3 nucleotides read TGTGCCAGCAGCTATTACGAGACTGGACAGGGCGGAGGCTACACCTTC.

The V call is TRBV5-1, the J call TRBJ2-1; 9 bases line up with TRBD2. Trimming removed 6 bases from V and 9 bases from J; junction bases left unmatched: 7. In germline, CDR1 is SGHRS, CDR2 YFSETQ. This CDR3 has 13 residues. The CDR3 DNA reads TGCGCCAGCACTGGCGGGAGGGATGTTGAGCAGTTCTTC. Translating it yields CASTGGRDVEQFF.

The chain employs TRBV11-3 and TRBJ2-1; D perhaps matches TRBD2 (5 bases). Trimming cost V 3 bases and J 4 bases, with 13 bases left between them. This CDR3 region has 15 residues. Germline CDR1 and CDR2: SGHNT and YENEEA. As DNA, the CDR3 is TGTGCCAGCAGCTTTAGGACTGGACCGTACAATGAGCAGTTCTTC. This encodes CASSFRTGPYNEQFF.

The CDR3 sequence: CSTRGLGSYNEQFF. The CDR3 bases are TGCAGCACCAGGGGGCTGGGGTCCTACAATGAGCAGTTCTTC. The chain links TRBV29-1 to TRBJ2-1; 8 bases agree with TRBD1. The CDR3 has 14 residues. Looked up from germline, CDR1 is SQVTM and CDR2 is ANQGSEA. After removal of 8 bases from V and 1 base from J, the junction contained 7 bases not matched to a gene.

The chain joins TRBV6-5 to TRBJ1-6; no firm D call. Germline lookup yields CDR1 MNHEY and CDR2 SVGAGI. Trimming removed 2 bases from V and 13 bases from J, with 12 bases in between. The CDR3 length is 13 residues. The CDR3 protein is CASSYMGLQPLHF. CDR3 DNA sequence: TGTGCCAGCAGTTACATGGGCCTCCAGCCCCTCCACTTT.